The entry below gives a single TCR beta chain sequence along with its context. Its antigen remains unknown. One end of the junction varies from germline; a read error may be responsible. This sample was taken from a study of shared clonotypes between healthy human individuals. Findings of the study overall: Limited genetic and exposure-history diversity came from having few donors. Rarefaction indicated that sorted-subset sequencing remained incomplete although depth was large. An effect of sequencing depth on clonotype sharing among donors was expected.

Profiling relied on immunoSEQ multiplex PCR, and the TCRdb table lists in-frame clones only, not all of them. The sample contains around 320,000 clones, over 75% of which appear only once. CDR3 length: 18 residues. Germline CDR1 reads LGHNA; CDR2 reads YSLEER. The CD8 memory sample joined CD45RO+ cells and CCR7-negative CD45RA+ cells. The TCR comes from a man between 18 and 35 years old in good health. The sample was memory CD8+ T cells sorted from blood. As for subset: CD45RO+ cells pooled with CCR7-negative TemRA cells. The rearrangement links TRBV4-3 to TRBJ1-1; D possibly corresponds to TRBD1 (5 bases). The CDR3 spells CASSQAGSGAAWNTEAFF. The CDR3 bases are TGCGCCAGCAGTCAAGCGGGGTCTGGGGCCGCATGGAACACTGAAGCTTTCTTT.